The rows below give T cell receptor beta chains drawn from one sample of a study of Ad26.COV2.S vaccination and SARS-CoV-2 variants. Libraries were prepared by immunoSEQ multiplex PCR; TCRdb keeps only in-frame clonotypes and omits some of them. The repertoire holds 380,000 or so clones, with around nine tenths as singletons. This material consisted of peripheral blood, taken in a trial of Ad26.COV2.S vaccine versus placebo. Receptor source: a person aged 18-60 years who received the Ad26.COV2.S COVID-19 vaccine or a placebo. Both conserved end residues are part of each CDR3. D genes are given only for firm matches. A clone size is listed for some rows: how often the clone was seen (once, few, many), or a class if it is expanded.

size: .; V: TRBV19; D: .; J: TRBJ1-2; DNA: TGTGCCAGTAGTATAATGGGCCGGGAGACGACTGGCTACACCTTC; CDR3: CASSIMGRETTGYTF
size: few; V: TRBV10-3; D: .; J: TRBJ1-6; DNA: TGTGCCATCAGTGGACGAGGACCGGATAATTCACCCCTCCACTTT; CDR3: CAISGRGPDNSPLHF
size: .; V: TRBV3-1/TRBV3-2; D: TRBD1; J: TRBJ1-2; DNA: TGTGCCAGCAGCAGACGGACAGGGCGTTGGTACACCTTC; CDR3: CASSRRTGRWYTF
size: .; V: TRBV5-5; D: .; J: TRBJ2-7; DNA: TGTGCCAGCAGCTTAGGCTGGGAGGCCTACGAGCAGTACTTC; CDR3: CASSLGWEAYEQYF
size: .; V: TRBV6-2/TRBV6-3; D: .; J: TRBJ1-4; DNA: TGTGCCAGCAGCAAAATTCGGCGGGATGAAAAACTGTTTTTT; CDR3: CASSKIRRDEKLFF
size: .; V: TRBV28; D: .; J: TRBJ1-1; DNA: TGTGCCAGCAGGTCCACCCGATACGGGCCTAACACTGAAGCTTTCTTT; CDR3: CASRSTRYGPNTEAFF
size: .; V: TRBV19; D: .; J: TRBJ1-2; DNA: TGTGCCAGTAGCGACGGTCTCTATGGCTACACCTTC; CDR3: CASSDGLYGYTF
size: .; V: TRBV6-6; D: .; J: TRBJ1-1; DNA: TGTGCCAGCAGCCCCCTCGGGGCGAACACTGAAGCTTTCTTT; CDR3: CASSPLGANTEAFF
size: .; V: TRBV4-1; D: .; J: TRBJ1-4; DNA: TGCGCCAGCAGCCCTCGTTCCGGGGAACCAGGAGAAAAACTGTTTTTT; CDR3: CASSPRSGEPGEKLFF
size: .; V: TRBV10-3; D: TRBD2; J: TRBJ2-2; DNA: TGTGCCATCAGTGAAAAGCGGGAGGGCCCTACCGGGGAGCTGTTTTTT; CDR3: CAISEKREGPTGELFF
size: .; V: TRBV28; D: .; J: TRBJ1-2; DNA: TGTGCCAGCAGGTTAGGGTGGGCCAACTATGGCTACACCTTC; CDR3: CASRLGWANYGYTF
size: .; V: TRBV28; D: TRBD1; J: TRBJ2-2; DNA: TGTGCCAGCAGTTTATACAGGGGCAGCGACACCGGGGAGCTGTTTTTT; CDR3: CASSLYRGSDTGELFF
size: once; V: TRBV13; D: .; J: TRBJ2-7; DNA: TGTGCCAGCAGCTTAGGCCACGGGGGCTACGAGCAGTACTTC; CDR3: CASSLGHGGYEQYF
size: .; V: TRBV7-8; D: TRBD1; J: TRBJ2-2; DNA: TGTGCCAGCAGCCGAAGACAGGGGAACACCGGGGAGCTGTTTTTT; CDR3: CASSRRQGNTGELFF
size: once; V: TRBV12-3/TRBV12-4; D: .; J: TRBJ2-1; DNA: TGTGCCAGCGCTCGGGGGGCCTCGAGGTTCTTC; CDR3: CASARGASRFF
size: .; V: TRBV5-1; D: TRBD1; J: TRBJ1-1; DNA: TGCGCCAGCAGCGCCGACAGGGGGTTGAACACTGAAGCTTTCTTT; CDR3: CASSADRGLNTEAFF
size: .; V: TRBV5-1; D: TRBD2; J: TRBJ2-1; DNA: TGCGCCAGCAGCCCAAGCCTAGCGGGGGGGGATGAGCAGTTCTTC; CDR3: CASSPSLAGGDEQFF
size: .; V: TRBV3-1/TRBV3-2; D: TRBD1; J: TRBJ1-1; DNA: TGTGCCAGTAAGACAGGGAATGAAGCTTTCTTT; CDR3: CASKTGNEAFF
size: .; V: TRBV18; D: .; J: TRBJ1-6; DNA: TGTGCCAGCTCACCACCTGCAGGGAGCAATTCACCCCTCCACTTT; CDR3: CASSPPAGSNSPLHF
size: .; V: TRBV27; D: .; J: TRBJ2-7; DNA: TGTGCCAGCAGTTTAGAGGGGCCGGGCGAGCAGTACTTC; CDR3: CASSLEGPGEQYF
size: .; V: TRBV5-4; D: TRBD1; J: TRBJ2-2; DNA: TGTGCCAGCAGCTTTGGACAGGGGCTCTACGGGGAGCTGTTTTTT; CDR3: CASSFGQGLYGELFF
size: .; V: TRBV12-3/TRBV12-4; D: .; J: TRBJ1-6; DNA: TGTGCCAGCAGTTTAGGTGGGAGCTCACCCCTCCACTTT; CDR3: CASSLGGSSPLHF
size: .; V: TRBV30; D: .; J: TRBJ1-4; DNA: TGTGCCTGGAGTGTACGAACTAATGAAAAACTGTTTTTT; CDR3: CAWSVRTNEKLFF
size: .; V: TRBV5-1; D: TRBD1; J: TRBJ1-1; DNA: TGCGCCAGCAGCTCACAGGGGGCGGGGAACACTGAAGCTTTCTTT; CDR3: CASSSQGAGNTEAFF
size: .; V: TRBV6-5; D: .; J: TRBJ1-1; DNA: TGTGCCAGCAGTTCCACCCCCCGAGGGCGAAACACTGAAGCTTTCTTT; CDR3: CASSSTPRGRNTEAFF
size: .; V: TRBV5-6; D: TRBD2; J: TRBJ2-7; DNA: TGTGCCAGCAGCTTGAAACTAGCGGTGATCTTCTACGAGCAGTACTTC; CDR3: CASSLKLAVIFYEQYF
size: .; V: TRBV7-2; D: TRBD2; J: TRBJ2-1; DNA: TGTGCCAGCAGCTTATGGGTAGCGGGGATCAATGAGCAGTTCTTC; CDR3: CASSLWVAGINEQFF
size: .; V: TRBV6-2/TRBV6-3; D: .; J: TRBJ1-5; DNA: TGTGCCAGCAGTCCACACGGATCCCCTAATCAGCCCCAGCATTTT; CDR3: CASSPHGSPNQPQHF
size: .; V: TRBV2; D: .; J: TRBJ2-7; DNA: TGTGCCAGCAGTGAAAATAGCCCCGAGCAGTACTTC; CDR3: CASSENSPEQYF
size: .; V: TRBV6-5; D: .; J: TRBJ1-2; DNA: TGTGCCAGCAGTTACTCGGTCGAGGTGGGGCGTGGCTACACCTTC; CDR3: CASSYSVEVGRGYTF
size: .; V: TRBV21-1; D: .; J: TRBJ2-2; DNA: TGTGCCAGCAGCAAATCATGTTCCCAGGGGGGAGATTACCGGGAGCTGTTTTTT; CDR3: CASSKSCSQGGDYRELFF
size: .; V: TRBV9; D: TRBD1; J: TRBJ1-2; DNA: TGTGCCAGCAGCGTGGAGGACAGGGGACGGTTTTACACCTTC; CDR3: CASSVEDRGRFYTF
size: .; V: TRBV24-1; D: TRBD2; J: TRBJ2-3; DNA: TGTGCCACCAGTGATTTAAAGCGGGGGGACTACACAGATACGCAGTATTTT; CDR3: CATSDLKRGDYTDTQYF
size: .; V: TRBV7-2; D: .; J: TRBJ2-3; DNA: TGTGCCAGCACCTTAGACAATACGCAGTATTTT; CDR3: CASTLDNTQYF
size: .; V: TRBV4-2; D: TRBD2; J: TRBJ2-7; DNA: TGTGCCAGCAGCCAAGCCGGCGGGGGGGCCTCCTACGAGCAGTACTTC; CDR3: CASSQAGGGASYEQYF
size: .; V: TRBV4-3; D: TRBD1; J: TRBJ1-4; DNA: TGCGCCAGCAGCCAGGGACAGGGTCATACTGAAAAACTGTTTTTT; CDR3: CASSQGQGHTEKLFF